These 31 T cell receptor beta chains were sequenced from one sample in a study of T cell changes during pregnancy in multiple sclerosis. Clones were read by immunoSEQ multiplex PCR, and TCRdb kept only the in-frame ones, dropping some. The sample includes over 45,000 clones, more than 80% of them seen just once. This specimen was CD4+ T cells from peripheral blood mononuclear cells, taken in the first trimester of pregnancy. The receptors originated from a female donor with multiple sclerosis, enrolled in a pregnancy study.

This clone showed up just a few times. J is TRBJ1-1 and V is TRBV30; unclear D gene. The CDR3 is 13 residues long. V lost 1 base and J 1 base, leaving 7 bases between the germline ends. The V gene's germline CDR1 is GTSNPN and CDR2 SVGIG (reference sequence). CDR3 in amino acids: CAWSGQTNTEAFF. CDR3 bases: TGTGCCTGGAGTGGACAAACGAACACTGAAGCTTTCTTT.

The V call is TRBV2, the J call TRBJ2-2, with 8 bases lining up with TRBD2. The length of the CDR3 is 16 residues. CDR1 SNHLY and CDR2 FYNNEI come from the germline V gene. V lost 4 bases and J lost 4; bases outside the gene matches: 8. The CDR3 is CASSAPSGSITGELFF. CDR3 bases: TGTGCCAGCAGTGCGCCCAGCGGGAGTATCACCGGGGAGCTGTTTTTT.

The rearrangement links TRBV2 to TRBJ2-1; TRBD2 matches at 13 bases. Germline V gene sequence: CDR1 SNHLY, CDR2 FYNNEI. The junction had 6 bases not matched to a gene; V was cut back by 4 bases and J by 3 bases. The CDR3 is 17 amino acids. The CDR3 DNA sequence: TGTGCCAGCAGTGGATGGACTAGCGGGAGTATCTACAATGAGCAGTTCTTC. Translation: CASSGWTSGSIYNEQFF.

Here the CDR3 DNA reads TGTGCCAGCAGCTTACAAGGGGGCGGAACATCCTCACCCCTCCACTTT. The encoded protein is CASSLQGGGTSSPLHF. The chain carries TRBV7-9 and TRBJ1-6; 7 positions agree with TRBD1. The CDR3 is 16 amino acids. J was trimmed by 10 bases and V by 2 bases; bases with no gene match: 11. Germline lookup yields CDR1 SEHNR and CDR2 FQNEAQ (reference sequence).

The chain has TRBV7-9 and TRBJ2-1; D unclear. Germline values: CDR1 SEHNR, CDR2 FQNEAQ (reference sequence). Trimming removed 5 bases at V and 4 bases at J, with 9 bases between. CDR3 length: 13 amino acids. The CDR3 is CASSPRQYNEQFF. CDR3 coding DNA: TGTGCCAGCAGCCCCCGCCAGTACAATGAGCAGTTCTTC.

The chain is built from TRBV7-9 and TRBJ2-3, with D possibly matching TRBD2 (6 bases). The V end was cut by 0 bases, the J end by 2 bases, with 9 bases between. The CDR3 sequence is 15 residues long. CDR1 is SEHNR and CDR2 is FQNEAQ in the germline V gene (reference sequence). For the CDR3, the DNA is TGTGCCAGCAGCTTAGCGGGGGGAAACACAGATACGCAGTATTTT. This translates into CASSLAGGNTDTQYF.

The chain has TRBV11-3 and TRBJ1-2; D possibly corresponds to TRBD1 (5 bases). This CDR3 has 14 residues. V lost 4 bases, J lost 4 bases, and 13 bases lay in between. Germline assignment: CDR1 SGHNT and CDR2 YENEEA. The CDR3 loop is CASSSPDTRYGYTF. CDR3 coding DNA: TGTGCCAGCAGCTCCCCGGACACCCGCTATGGCTACACCTTC.

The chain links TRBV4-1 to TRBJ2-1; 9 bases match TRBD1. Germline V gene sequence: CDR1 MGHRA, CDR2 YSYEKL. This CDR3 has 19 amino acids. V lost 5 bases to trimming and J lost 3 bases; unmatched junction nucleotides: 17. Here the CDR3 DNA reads TGCGCCAGCAGCTCGACAAGCTCTAAGGGGACAGGGTACTACAATGAGCAGTTCTTC. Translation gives CASSSTSSKGTGYYNEQFF.

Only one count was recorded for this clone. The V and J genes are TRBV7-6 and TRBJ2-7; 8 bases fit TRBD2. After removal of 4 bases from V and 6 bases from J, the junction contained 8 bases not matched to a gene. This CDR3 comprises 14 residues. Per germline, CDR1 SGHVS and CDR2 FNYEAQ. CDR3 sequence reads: CASSSGLAGREQYF. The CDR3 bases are TGTGCCAGCAGCTCCGGACTAGCCGGGCGCGAGCAGTACTTC. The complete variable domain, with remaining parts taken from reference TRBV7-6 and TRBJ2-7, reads GAGVSQSPRYKVTKRGQDVALRCDPISGHVSLYWYRQALGQGPEFLTYFNYEAQQDKSGLPNDRFSAERPEGSISTLTIQRTEQRDSAMYRCASSSGLAGREQYFGPGTRLTVT.

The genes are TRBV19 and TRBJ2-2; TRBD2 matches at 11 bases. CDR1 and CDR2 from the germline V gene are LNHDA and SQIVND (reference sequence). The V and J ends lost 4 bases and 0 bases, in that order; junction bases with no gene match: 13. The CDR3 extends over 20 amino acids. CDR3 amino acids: CASSTLRGTSGGSNTGELFF. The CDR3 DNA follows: TGTGCCAGTAGTACCCTCAGGGGGACTAGCGGTGGATCGAACACCGGGGAGCTGTTTTTT.

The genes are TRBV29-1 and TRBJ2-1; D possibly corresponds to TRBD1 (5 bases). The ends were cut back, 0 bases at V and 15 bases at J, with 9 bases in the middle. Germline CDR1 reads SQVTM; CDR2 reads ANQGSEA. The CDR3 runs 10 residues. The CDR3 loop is CSVEDRTRFF. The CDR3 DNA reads TGCAGCGTTGAAGATCGGACACGGTTCTTC.

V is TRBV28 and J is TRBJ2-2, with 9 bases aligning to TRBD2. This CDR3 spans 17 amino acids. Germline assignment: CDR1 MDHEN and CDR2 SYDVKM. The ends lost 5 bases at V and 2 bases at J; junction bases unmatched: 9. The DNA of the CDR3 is TGTGCCAGCAGTCCCAACGCGGGACTAGCAAACACCGGGGAGCTGTTTTTT. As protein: CASSPNAGLANTGELFF. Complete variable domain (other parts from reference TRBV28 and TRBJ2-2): DVKVTQSSRYLVKRTGEKVFLECVQDMDHENMFWYRQDPGLGLRLIYFSYDVKMKEKGDIPEGYSVSREKKERFSLILESASTNQTSMYLCASSPNAGLANTGELFFGEGSRLTVL.

Here the CDR3 DNA reads TGTGCCAGCAGTCGCTCAGGGAACTCCTACACTGAAGCTTTCTTT. Translation gives CASSRSGNSYTEAFF. V and J are TRBV6-6 and TRBJ1-1; tentatively, D is TRBD1 (5 bases). Germline V gene sequence: CDR1 MNHNY, CDR2 SVGAGI (reference sequence). The germline V and J ends were trimmed by 5 bases and 3 bases, with 16 bases remaining between them. The CDR3 runs to 15 residues.

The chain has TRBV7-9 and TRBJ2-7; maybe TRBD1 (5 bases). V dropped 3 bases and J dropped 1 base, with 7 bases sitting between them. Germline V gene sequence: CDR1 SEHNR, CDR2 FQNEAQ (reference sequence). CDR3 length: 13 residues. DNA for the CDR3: TGTGCCAGCAGCTTGGACACTTCCTACGAGCAGTACTTC. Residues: CASSLDTSYEQYF.

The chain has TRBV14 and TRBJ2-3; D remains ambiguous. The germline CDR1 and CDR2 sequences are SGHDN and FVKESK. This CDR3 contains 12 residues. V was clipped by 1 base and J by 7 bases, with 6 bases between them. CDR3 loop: CASSQVTNTQYF. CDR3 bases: TGTGCCAGCAGCCAAGTCACTAATACGCAGTATTTT.

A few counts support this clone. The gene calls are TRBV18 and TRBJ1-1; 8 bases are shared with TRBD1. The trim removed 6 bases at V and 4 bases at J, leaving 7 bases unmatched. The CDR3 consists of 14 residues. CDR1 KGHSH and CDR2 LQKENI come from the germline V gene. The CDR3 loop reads CASSQDRGRTEAFF. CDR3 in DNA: TGTGCCAGCTCTCAAGACAGGGGACGCACTGAAGCTTTCTTT.

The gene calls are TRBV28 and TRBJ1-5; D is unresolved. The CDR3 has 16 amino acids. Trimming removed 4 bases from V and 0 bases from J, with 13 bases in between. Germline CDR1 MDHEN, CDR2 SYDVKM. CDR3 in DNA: TGTGCCAGCAGTTCCCTAGGAACCGCTAGCAATCAGCCCCAGCATTTT. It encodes CASSSLGTASNQPQHF.

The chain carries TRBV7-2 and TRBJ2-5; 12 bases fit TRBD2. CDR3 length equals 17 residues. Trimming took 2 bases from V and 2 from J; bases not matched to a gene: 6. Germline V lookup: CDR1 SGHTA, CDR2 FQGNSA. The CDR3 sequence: CASSLPLAGGGQETQYF. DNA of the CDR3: TGTGCCAGCAGCTTACCACTAGCGGGGGGAGGTCAAGAGACCCAGTACTTC.

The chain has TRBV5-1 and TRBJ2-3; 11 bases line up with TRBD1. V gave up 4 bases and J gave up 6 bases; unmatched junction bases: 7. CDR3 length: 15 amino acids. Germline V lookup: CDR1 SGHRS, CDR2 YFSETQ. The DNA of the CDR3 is TGCGCCAGCAGCCTCACCGGGACAGGGGGGGATACGCAGTATTTT. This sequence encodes CASSLTGTGGDTQYF. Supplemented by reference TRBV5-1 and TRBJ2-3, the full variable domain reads KAGVTQTPRYLIKTRGQQVTLSCSPISGHRSVSWYQQTPGQGLQFLFEYFSETQRNKGNFPGRFSGRQFSNSRSEMNVSTLELGDSALYLCASSLTGTGGDTQYFGPGTRLTVL.

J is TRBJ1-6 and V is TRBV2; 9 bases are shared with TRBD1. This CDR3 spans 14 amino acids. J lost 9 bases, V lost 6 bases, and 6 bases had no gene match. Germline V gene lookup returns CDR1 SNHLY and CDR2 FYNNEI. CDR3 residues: CASSAGQGISPLHF. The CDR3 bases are TGTGCCAGCAGCGCGGGACAGGGTATTTCACCCCTCCACTTT.

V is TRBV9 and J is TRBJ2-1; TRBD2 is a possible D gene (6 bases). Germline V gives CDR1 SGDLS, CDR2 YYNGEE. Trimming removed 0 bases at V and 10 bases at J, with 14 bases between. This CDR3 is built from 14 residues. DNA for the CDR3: TGTGCCAGCAGCGTAGAGGGACTCCGGGACGAGCAGTTCTTC. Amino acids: CASSVEGLRDEQFF.

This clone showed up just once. In DNA form, the CDR3 reads TGTGCCAGCAGTTATCCGACTGGAACAAAAGAGACCCAGTACTTC. Translating gives CASSYPTGTKETQYF. The rearrangement joins TRBV6-6 to TRBJ2-5, with D unresolved. Germline V gene data show CDR1 as MNHNY and CDR2 as SVGAGI (reference sequence). Trimming took 3 bases from V and 3 from J, leaving 14 bases between them. CDR3 size: 15 residues.

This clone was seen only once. The CDR3 DNA is TGTGCCAGCAGCCATACGGGACTTGGGGGTGGTGAGCAGTTCTTC. Residues: CASSHTGLGGGEQFF. The chain employs TRBV6-6 and TRBJ2-1; D possibly corresponds to TRBD2 (6 bases). The CDR3 contains 15 residues. Germline V gene lookup returns CDR1 MNHNY and CDR2 SVGAGI (reference sequence). The V end lost 6 bases, the J end lost 9 bases, and 21 bases lay between the germline ends.

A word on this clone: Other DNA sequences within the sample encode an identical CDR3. The CDR3 reads CAWSRDSNQPQHF. In DNA form, the CDR3 reads TGTGCCTGGAGCAGGGATAGCAATCAGCCCCAGCATTTT. V is TRBV30 and J is TRBJ1-5; D is perhaps TRBD1 (5 bases). Germline CDR1 and CDR2: GTSNPN and SVGIG (reference sequence). The CDR3 loop spans 13 amino acids. With 3 bases removed from V and 0 bases from J, the gap between germline ends came to 6 bases.

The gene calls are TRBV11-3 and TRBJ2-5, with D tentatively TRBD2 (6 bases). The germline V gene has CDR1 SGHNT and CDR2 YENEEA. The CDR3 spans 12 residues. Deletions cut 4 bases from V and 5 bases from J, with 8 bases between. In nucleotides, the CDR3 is TGTGCCAGCAGCTCAGGGAGGGAGACCCAGTACTTC. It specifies CASSSGRETQYF. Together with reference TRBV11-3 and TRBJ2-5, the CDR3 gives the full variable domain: EAGVVQSPRYKIIEKKQPVAFWCNPISGHNTLYWYLQNLGQGPELLIRYENEEAVDDSQLPKDRFSAERLKGVDSTLKIQPAELGDSAVYLCASSSGRETQYFGPGTRLLVL.

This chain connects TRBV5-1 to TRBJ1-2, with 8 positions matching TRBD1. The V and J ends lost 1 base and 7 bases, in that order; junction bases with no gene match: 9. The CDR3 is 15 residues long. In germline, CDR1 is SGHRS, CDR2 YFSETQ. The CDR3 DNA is TGCGCCAGCAGCTTGATTGCAGGGGGCGCGGGTGGCTACACCTTC. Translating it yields CASSLIAGGAGGYTF.

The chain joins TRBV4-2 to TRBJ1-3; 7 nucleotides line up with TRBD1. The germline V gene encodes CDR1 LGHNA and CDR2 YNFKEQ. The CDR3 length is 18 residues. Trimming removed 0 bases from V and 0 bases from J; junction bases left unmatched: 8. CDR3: CASSQERQGGFSGNTIYF. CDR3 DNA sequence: TGTGCCAGCAGCCAAGAGAGGCAGGGGGGTTTCTCTGGAAACACCATATATTTT.

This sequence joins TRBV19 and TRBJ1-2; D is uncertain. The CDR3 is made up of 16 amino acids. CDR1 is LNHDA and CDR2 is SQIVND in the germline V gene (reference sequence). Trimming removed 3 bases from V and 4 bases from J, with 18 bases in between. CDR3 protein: CASSIKWRQSGYGYTF. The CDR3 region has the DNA TGTGCCAGTAGTATCAAGTGGCGGCAGTCGGGCTATGGCTACACCTTC.

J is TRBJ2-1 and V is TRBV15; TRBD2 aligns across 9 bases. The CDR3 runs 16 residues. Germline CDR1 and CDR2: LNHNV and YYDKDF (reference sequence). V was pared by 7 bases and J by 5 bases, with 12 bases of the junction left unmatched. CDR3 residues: CATTVEASGRNNEQFF. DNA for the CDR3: TGTGCCACCACAGTGGAAGCGAGCGGGAGGAACAATGAGCAGTTCTTC.

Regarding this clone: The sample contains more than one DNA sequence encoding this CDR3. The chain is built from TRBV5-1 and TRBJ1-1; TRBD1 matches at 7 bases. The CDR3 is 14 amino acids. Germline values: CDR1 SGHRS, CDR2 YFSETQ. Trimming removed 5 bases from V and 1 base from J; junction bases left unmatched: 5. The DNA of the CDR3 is TGCGCCAGCAGTCTAGGGACAGCGAACACTGAAGCTTTCTTT. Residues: CASSLGTANTEAFF.

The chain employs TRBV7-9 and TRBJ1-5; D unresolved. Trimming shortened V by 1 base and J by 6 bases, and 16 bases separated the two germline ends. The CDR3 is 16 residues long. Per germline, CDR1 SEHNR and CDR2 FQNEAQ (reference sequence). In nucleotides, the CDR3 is TGTGCCAGCAGCTTAGGGGGAGCCGGGTCGAGTCAGCCCCAGCATTTT. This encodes CASSLGGAGSSQPQHF.